Listed here are 22 T cell receptor beta chains from one sample, sequenced in a study of cytomegalovirus exposure and HLA in healthy donors. PCR used 60 Vbeta primers and 13 Jbeta primers. Clones were read by immunoSEQ multiplex PCR, and TCRdb kept only the in-frame ones, dropping some. The sample includes more than 200,000 clones, about 83% of them seen just once. The sample consisted of PBMCs. Receptors were obtained from a human donor in good health.

The sample holds a few counts of this clone. The chain uses TRBV5-1 and TRBJ2-5; 12 bases map to TRBD2. V lost 4 bases and J lost 4; bases outside the gene matches: 14. The CDR3 sequence is 18 residues long. CDR1 and CDR2 from the germline V gene are SGHRS and YFSETQ. CDR3 sequence: CASSERGYGLAGRETQYF. The CDR3 DNA sequence: TGCGCCAGCAGCGAGCGCGGCTACGGACTAGCGGGGCGAGAGACCCAGTACTTC.

Note on this clone: Other DNA sequences within the sample encode an identical CDR3. The J gene is TRBJ2-7, the V gene TRBV18; no definite D call. Germline CDR1 reads KGHSH; CDR2 reads LQKENI. The ends were cut back, 2 bases at V and 2 bases at J, with 7 bases in the middle. The CDR3 is made up of 13 amino acids. The CDR3 region has the DNA TGTGCCAGCTCACCAGGGCAGACCTACGAGCAGTACTTC. Residues: CASSPGQTYEQYF.

The chain employs TRBV5-1 and TRBJ2-3; 10 positions match TRBD1. This CDR3 has 15 amino acids. Germline V gives CDR1 SGHRS, CDR2 YFSETQ. J gave up 5 bases and V 4 bases, and 7 bases lay outside the gene matches. The CDR3 bases are TGCGCCAGCAGCCGCGACAGGGGGCAGGGAGATACGCAGTATTTT. Protein: CASSRDRGQGDTQYF. Supplemented by reference TRBV5-1 and TRBJ2-3, the full variable domain reads KAGVTQTPRYLIKTRGQQVTLSCSPISGHRSVSWYQQTPGQGLQFLFEYFSETQRNKGNFPGRFSGRQFSNSRSEMNVSTLELGDSALYLCASSRDRGQGDTQYFGPGTRLTVL.

A single count supports this clone. The chain is built from TRBV29-1 and TRBJ2-2, with D possibly TRBD2 on 5 matching bases. V was cut by 3 bases and J by 8 bases, with 10 bases left in between. The germline CDR1 and CDR2 sequences are SQVTM and ANQGSEA. CDR3 length: 12 amino acids. The CDR3 sequence: CSVDEGTGELFF. DNA for the CDR3: TGCAGCGTTGATGAGGGTACAGGGGAGCTGTTTTTT.

This clone was recorded once. This chain uses TRBV2 with TRBJ2-5, with TRBD2 matching 10 bases. Losses at the gene ends were 4 bases for V and 3 bases for J; bases not matched to a gene: 5. The CDR3 has 15 amino acids. Germline-derived CDR1 and CDR2 are SNHLY and FYNNEI. CDR3: CASSGGSGRKETQYF. DNA for the CDR3: TGTGCCAGCAGTGGTGGTAGCGGGAGGAAAGAGACCCAGTACTTC.

The sample holds one count of this clone. This chain links TRBV7-2 with TRBJ2-7, with 11 bases that match TRBD1. Germline CDR1 and CDR2: SGHTA and FQGNSA. V shed 3 bases and J 0 bases; nucleotides not matched to a gene: 10. This CDR3 spans 18 amino acids. The CDR3 coding sequence is TGTGCCAGCAGCTTCTTGGACAGGGGGCGATTGAGCTCCTACGAGCAGTACTTC. Translating gives CASSFLDRGRLSSYEQYF.

The V call is TRBV2, the J call TRBJ1-1; TRBD1 aligns across 11 bases. V was pared by 1 base and J by 7 bases, with 5 bases of the junction left unmatched. This CDR3 has 15 amino acids. Germline V lookup: CDR1 SNHLY, CDR2 FYNNEI. The CDR3 sequence: CASSEGTGGVGEAFF. CDR3 bases: TGTGCCAGCAGTGAAGGGACAGGGGGCGTCGGTGAAGCTTTCTTT.

In regard to this clone: Other DNA sequences within the sample encode an identical CDR3. This rearrangement joins TRBV2 to TRBJ2-7; 9 nucleotides match TRBD1. CDR3 length: 12 amino acids. V gave up 6 bases and J gave up 4 bases; unmatched junction bases: 1. The germline gives CDR1 SNHLY, CDR2 FYNNEI. CDR3 sequence reads: CASRGQGYEQYF. In DNA form, the CDR3 reads TGTGCCAGCAGGGGACAGGGATACGAGCAGTACTTC.

The chain links TRBV7-8 to TRBJ2-3, with TRBD2 matching over 9 bases. The germline gives CDR1 SGHVS, CDR2 FQNEAQ. V was pared by 1 base and J by 2 bases, with 7 bases of the junction left unmatched. The CDR3 totals 17 residues. The CDR3 spells CASSLVGTSRNTDTQYF. Here the CDR3 DNA reads TGTGCCAGCAGCTTAGTAGGGACTAGCAGAAACACAGATACGCAGTATTTT.

This clone has a single count. The chain recombines TRBV7-6 with TRBJ2-7, with D unclear. Germline V CDR1 and CDR2: SGHVS, FNYEAQ. This CDR3 spans 16 amino acids. Trimming removed 5 bases at V and 0 bases at J, with 17 bases between. CDR3 nucleotides: TGTGCCAGCAGCCCCTTCCCTGGCGGTAGCTCCTACGAGCAGTACTTC. Encoded protein: CASSPFPGGSSYEQYF.

About this clone itself: Germline and junction disagree at one end, which may indicate a read error. V gene TRBV7-9 combines with J gene TRBJ2-5, with 10 bases identical to TRBD1. The CDR3 spans 16 residues. The germline V gene has CDR1 SEHNR and CDR2 FQNEAQ (reference sequence). The CDR3 DNA reads TGTTCCAGCAGCTTTAAGACAGGGGGCATTCAAGAGACCCAGTACTTC. Its translation is CSSSFKTGGIQETQYF.

This clone was observed a single time. The chain carries TRBV9 and TRBJ2-1; 8 nucleotides match TRBD2. Per the germline V gene, CDR1 is SGDLS and CDR2 is YYNGEE. CDR3 length: 16 residues. The trim removed 2 bases at V and 8 bases at J, leaving 12 bases unmatched. DNA of the CDR3: TGTGCCAGCAGCGTGAAGCGGGAGAAGGGGGTGGATGAGCAGTTCTTC. This codes for CASSVKREKGVDEQFF.

The chain uses TRBV18 and TRBJ2-7; 7 positions agree with TRBD2. The CDR3 spans 15 residues. Germline V gene sequence: CDR1 KGHSH, CDR2 LQKENI. Unmatched junction bases numbered 5, after V lost 1 base and J lost 2 bases. Here the CDR3 reads CASSPRGGGAYEQYF. In nucleotides, the CDR3 is TGTGCCAGCTCACCACGGGGGGGTGGGGCCTACGAGCAGTACTTC. The full variable domain, in which reference TRBV18 and TRBJ2-7 provide the parts outside the CDR3, is NAGVMQNPRHLVRRRGQEARLRCSPMKGHSHVYWYRQLPEEGLKFMVYLQKENIIDESGMPKERFSAEFPKEGPSILRIQQVVRGDSAAYFCASSPRGGGAYEQYFGPGTRLTVT.

This clone is a singleton in its sample. V and J are TRBV5-4 and TRBJ2-3; TRBD2 agrees at 11 bases. From germline, CDR1 is SGHNT and CDR2 YYREEE (reference sequence). The CDR3 has 18 residues. The V gene end was trimmed by 4 bases and the J gene end by 1 base; junction bases not matched to a gene: 11. CDR3 DNA: TGTGCCAGCAGCCCTATAGCGGGAGGGCGGATAGGCACAGATACGCAGTATTTT. Residues: CASSPIAGGRIGTDTQYF.

This chain joins TRBV5-6 and TRBJ2-5; 7 bases are a match to TRBD1. The CDR3 totals 14 residues. The V gene's germline CDR1 is SGHDT and CDR2 YYEEEE. The V gene end was trimmed by 1 base and the J gene end by 3 bases; junction bases not matched to a gene: 3. CDR3 residues: CASSLRDSKETQYF. Here the CDR3 DNA reads TGTGCCAGCAGCTTGAGGGACAGCAAAGAGACCCAGTACTTC.

CDR3 loop: CASSFGTPVNEQFF. The CDR3 nucleotides are TGTGCCAGCAGTTTCGGGACACCCGTAAATGAGCAGTTCTTC. The chain recombines TRBV28 with TRBJ2-1; tentatively, D is TRBD1 (6 bases). The CDR3 length is 14 residues. V was shortened by 3 bases and J by 7 bases, with 13 bases between the two germline ends. Germline CDR1 reads MDHEN; CDR2 reads SYDVKM. The whole variable domain, remainder taken from reference TRBV28 and TRBJ2-1, is DVKVTQSSRYLVKRTGEKVFLECVQDMDHENMFWYRQDPGLGLRLIYFSYDVKMKEKGDIPEGYSVSREKKERFSLILESASTNQTSMYLCASSFGTPVNEQFFGPGTRLTVL.

The chain combines TRBV28 with TRBJ1-2, with 9 bases lining up with TRBD1. The CDR3 length is 17 residues. V was pared by 6 bases and J by 1 base, with 12 bases of the junction left unmatched. Germline CDR1 and CDR2: MDHEN and SYDVKM. The CDR3 DNA sequence: TGTGCCAGCAGCCCTACCAAGACGGGACAGGGTAACTATGGCTACACCTTC. This gives the protein CASSPTKTGQGNYGYTF.

The chain couples TRBV4-1 to TRBJ2-2; D gene unclear. V gave up 0 bases and J gave up 5 bases, with 7 bases separating them. This CDR3 has 14 amino acids. Per germline, CDR1 MGHRA and CDR2 YSYEKL. CDR3 region: CASSQDPLTGELFF. The CDR3 coding sequence is TGCGCCAGCAGCCAAGATCCTCTAACCGGGGAGCTGTTTTTT.

The genes are TRBV5-6 and TRBJ2-2; unclear D gene. V was shortened by 4 bases and J by 7 bases, with 11 bases between the two germline ends. The germline V gene encodes CDR1 SGHDT and CDR2 YYEEEE. The CDR3 spans 13 residues. The CDR3 reads CASSPWSGGELFF. The CDR3 DNA reads TGTGCCAGCAGCCCCTGGTCGGGCGGGGAGCTGTTTTTT.

The sample holds one count of this clone. The chain combines TRBV28 with TRBJ2-7; a weak D match, TRBD2 (6 bases). The CDR3 sequence is 14 residues long. Trimming took 5 bases from V and 5 from J, leaving 16 bases between them. CDR1 and CDR2 from the germline V gene are MDHEN and SYDVKM. The CDR3: CASSPWDLTDEQYF. The CDR3 nucleotides are TGTGCCAGCAGTCCCTGGGACTTAACTGACGAGCAGTACTTC.

This chain links TRBV18 with TRBJ1-1, with 8 bases fitting TRBD1. Germline CDR1 is KGHSH and CDR2 is LQKENI. The CDR3 is 15 amino acids. Trimming removed 2 bases from V and 0 bases from J; junction bases left unmatched: 2. CDR3 sequence reads: CASSPGQGLNTEAFF. The CDR3 coding sequence is TGTGCCAGCTCACCAGGACAGGGACTGAACACTGAAGCTTTCTTT. The full variable domain, its missing parts supplied by reference TRBV18 and TRBJ1-1, is NAGVMQNPRHLVRRRGQEARLRCSPMKGHSHVYWYRQLPEEGLKFMVYLQKENIIDESGMPKERFSAEFPKEGPSILRIQQVVRGDSAAYFCASSPGQGLNTEAFFGQGTRLTVV.

This chain connects TRBV5-1 to TRBJ2-7; 7 nucleotides line up with TRBD1. The junction had 6 bases not matched to a gene; V was cut back by 0 bases and J by 6 bases. The germline CDR1 and CDR2 sequences are SGHRS and YFSETQ. This CDR3 has 14 residues. CDR3 amino acids: CASSLEYRGAEQYF. The DNA of the CDR3 is TGCGCCAGCAGCTTGGAGTACAGGGGCGCCGAGCAGTACTTC.